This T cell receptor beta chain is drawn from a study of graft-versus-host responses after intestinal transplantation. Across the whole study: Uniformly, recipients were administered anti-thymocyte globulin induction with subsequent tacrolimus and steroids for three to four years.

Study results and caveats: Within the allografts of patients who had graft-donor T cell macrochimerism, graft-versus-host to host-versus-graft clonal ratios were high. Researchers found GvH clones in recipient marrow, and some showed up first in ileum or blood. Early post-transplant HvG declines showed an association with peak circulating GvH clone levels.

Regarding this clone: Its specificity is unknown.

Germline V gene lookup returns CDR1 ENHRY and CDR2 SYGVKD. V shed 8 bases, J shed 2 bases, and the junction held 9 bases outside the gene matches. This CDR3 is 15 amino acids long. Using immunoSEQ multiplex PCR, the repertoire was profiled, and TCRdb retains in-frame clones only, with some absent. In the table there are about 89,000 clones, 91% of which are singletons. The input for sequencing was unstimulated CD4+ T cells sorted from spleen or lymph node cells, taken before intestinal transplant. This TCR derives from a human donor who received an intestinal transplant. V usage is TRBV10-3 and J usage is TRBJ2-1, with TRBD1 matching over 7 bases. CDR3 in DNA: TGTGCCATCGGGAGTCGGGACAGTCCCTACAATGAGCAGTTCTTC. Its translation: CAIGSRDSPYNEQFF.